A single sample is the source of the 9 T cell receptor beta chains below, sequenced in a study of shared clonotypes between healthy human individuals. Repertoires were generated with immunoSEQ multiplex PCR, while TCRdb's copy carries only in-frame clones and drops some. The sample consists of a few hundred thousand clones, about 96% of them appearing once. The sample consisted of naive CD4+ T cells sorted from blood. Noted subset: CD45RA+ positively selected. These receptors were collected from a woman aged 25 to 39 in good health.

V is TRBV19 and J is TRBJ2-5; D is ambiguous. This CDR3 comprises 12 residues. V lost 5 bases, J lost 4 bases, and 8 bases lay in between. The V gene's germline CDR1 is LNHDA and CDR2 SQIVND (reference sequence). In DNA form, the CDR3 reads TGTGCCAGTAGTGCGCTCCCAGAGACCCAGTACTTC. Residues: CASSALPETQYF.

The chain employs TRBV7-8 and TRBJ2-2, with a weak D call TRBD1 (6 bases). V shed 5 bases and J shed 4 bases, with 17 bases lying between them. CDR1 SGHVS and CDR2 FQNEAQ come from the germline V gene. The CDR3 extends over 16 amino acids. The CDR3 loop is CASSTRKTGFTGELFF. The DNA of the CDR3 is TGTGCCAGCAGCACTCGAAAAACAGGGTTCACCGGGGAGCTGTTTTTT.

The V call is TRBV27, the J call TRBJ2-7, with 12 nucleotides matching TRBD2. Germline V gives CDR1 MNHEY, CDR2 SMNVEV (reference sequence). J was trimmed by 0 bases and V by 4 bases; bases with no gene match: 4. This CDR3 is 16 amino acids long. As DNA, the CDR3 is TGTGCCAGCAGTTCGCTAGCGGGAGGGAGCTCCTACGAGCAGTACTTC. Its translation is CASSSLAGGSSYEQYF.

The CDR3 nucleotides read TGCAGCGTTGAATCCAGGGTAAATGAGCAGTTCTTC. Translating gives CSVESRVNEQFF. V is TRBV29-1 and J is TRBJ2-1; D is perhaps TRBD1 (5 bases). Germline V gives CDR1 SQVTM, CDR2 ANQGSEA. The germline V and J ends were trimmed by 2 bases and 7 bases, with 9 bases remaining between them. There are 12 residues in the CDR3.

The rearrangement uses TRBV19 and TRBJ1-1, with TRBD1 identical over 8 bases. This CDR3 is 14 amino acids long. Germline-derived CDR1 and CDR2 are LNHDA and SQIVND (reference sequence). J lost 2 bases, V lost 7 bases, and 6 bases had no gene match. CDR3 DNA sequence: TGTGCCAGTATTGGGGGGACAGGAAACACTGAAGCTTTCTTT. Its translation is CASIGGTGNTEAFF.

A single count supports this clone. The chain recombines TRBV28 with TRBJ1-4, with a weak D call TRBD1 (5 bases). Germline CDR1 reads MDHEN; CDR2 reads SYDVKM. Trimming removed 3 bases from V and 4 bases from J, with 15 bases in between. This CDR3 comprises 16 residues. CDR3 nucleotide sequence: TGTGCCAGCAGTTTTTACTTTCAAAGGGGTAATGAAAAACTGTTTTTT. Amino acids: CASSFYFQRGNEKLFF.

This chain links TRBV6-5 with TRBJ2-2; 8 nucleotides line up with TRBD2. The germline V gene encodes CDR1 MNHEY and CDR2 SVGAGI. The CDR3 totals 14 residues. The V and J ends lost 2 bases and 10 bases, in that order; junction bases with no gene match: 6. The CDR3 nucleotides are TGTGCCAGCAGTTACGAGTTCGGACTAGCGGAGCTGTTTTTT. Protein sequence: CASSYEFGLAELFF.

The chain has TRBV27 and TRBJ2-7; weak D call: TRBD2 (5 bases). Germline CDR1 and CDR2: MNHEY and SMNVEV (reference sequence). V dropped 5 bases and J dropped 6 bases, with 26 bases sitting between them. The CDR3 totals 17 residues. The CDR3, as DNA: TGTGCCAGCAGTCTGTCATCACCCGGGCGGGTATCGGGCGAGCAGTACTTC. Residues: CASSLSSPGRVSGEQYF.

The chain couples TRBV29-1 to TRBJ1-2; D call uncertain. CDR1 and CDR2 (germline): SQVTM, ANQGSEA. There are 10 residues in the CDR3. V lost 2 bases and J lost 14, with 12 bases in between. CDR3 coding DNA: TGCAGCGTTGAATTTCGGCAGAGAACCTTC. Residues: CSVEFRQRTF.